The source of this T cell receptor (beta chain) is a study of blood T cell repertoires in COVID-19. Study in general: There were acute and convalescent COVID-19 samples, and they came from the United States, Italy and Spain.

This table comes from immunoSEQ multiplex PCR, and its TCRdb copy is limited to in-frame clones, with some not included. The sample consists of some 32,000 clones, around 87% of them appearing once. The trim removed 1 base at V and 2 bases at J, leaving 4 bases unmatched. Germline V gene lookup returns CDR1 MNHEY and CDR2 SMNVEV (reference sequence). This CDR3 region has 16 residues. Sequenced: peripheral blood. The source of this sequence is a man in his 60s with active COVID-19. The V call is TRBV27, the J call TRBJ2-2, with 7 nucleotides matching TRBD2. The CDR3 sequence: CASSLFGGSNTGELFF. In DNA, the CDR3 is TGTGCCAGCAGTTTATTCGGGGGGTCTAACACCGGGGAGCTGTTTTTT.